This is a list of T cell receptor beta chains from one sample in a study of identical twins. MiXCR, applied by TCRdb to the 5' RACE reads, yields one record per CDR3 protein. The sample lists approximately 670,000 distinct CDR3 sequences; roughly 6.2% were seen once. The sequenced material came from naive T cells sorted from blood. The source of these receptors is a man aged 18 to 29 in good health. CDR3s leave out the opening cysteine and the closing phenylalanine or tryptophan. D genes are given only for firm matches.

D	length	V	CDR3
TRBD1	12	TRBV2	ASTPQGAGKTQY
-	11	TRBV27	ASSTRAGDPQH
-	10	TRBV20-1	SARLDGYGYT
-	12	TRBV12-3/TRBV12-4	ASSLNPRVNEQF
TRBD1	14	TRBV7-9	ASSLYSGTGTGTQY
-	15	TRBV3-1	ASSRGAGSGSTDTQY
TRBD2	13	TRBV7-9	ASSPTGGRTNEQF
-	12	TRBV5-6	ASSLSPTKNIQY
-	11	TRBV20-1	SALIPGGSPLH
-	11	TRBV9	ASSVGGPGEQY
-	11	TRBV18	ASSPDRENIQY
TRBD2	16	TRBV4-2	ASSQDQMGLAANNEQF
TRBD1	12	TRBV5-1	ASSPTGGPYEQY
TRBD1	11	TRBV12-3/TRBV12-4	ASSFVGTGEAF
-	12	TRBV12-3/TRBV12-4	ASSSRTAENGYT
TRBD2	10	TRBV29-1	SGREGTDTQY
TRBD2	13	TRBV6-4	ASRRGLAVDNEQF
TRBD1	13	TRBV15	ATSRDQGADSPLH
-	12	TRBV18	ASSAVRGAHGYT
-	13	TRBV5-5	ASSFWGEPHQPQH
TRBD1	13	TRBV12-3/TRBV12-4	ASSLRQGAFEKLF
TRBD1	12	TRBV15	ATSRDRVGNTIY
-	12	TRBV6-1	ASSNLYSNQPQH
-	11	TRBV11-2	ASSRDLYVEQF
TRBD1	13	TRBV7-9	ASLPGTGGRNEQF
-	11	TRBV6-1	ASGEEYNSPLH
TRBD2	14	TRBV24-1	ATSSLSGSSYNEQF
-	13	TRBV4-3	ASSQRSFGTDTQY
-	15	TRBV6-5	ASSLIAARSSYNEQF
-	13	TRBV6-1	ASSPLDGENQPQH
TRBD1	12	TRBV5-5	ASSRQGAGNTIY
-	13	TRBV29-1	SVEGLEGMNTEAF
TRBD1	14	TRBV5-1	ASSPPGDRGVYEQY
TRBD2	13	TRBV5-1	ASSLAGGEYNEQF
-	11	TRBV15	ATSRGPADTQY
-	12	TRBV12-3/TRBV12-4	ASSLALSYNEQF
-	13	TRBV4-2	ASSQDRTETYEQY
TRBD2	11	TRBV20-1	SARSPSGNEQF
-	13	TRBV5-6	ASSLGTVSGNTIY
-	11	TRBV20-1	SASGQSSGDRY
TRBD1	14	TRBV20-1	SATKQIQGAWETQY
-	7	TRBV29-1	SVEDTQY
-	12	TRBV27	ASSFMGDNSPLH
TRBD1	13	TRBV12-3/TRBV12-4	ASSLAGGGNQPQH
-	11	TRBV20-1	SAREAHTDTQY
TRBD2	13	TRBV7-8	ASSIIAGDTDTQY
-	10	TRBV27	ATRGFDEKLF
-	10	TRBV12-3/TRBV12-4	ASSLSQGLMY
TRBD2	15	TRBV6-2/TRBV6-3	ASSYSTLAGYAETQY
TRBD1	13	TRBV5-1	ASSSPGQGSSGYT
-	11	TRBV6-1	ASTRFGNTEAF
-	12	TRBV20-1	SARDPTYSGTQY